The 13 T cell receptor beta chains reported below all come from one sample, sequenced in a study of T cells of healthy individuals. In TCRdb, the 5' RACE reads were re-called with MiXCR into one record per CDR3 protein. The table includes 85,000 to 100,000 distinct CDR3 sequences, 17% detected once. These receptors were collected from a human donor in good health.

This chain connects TRBV29-1 to TRBJ2-7, with D tentatively TRBD1 (6 bases). The germline V gene encodes CDR1 SQVTM and CDR2 ANQGSEA. V was shortened by 6 bases and J by 6 bases, with 15 bases between the two germline ends. CDR3 length: 12 residues. CDR3 coding DNA: TGCAGCGTCGGCACAGGGACCGGCGAGCAGTACTTC. Translated: CSVGTGTGEQYF.

The sample holds many counts of this clonotype. The chain links TRBV7-2 to TRBJ1-4, with a tentative D call TRBD1 (6 bases). Trimming took off 0 bases at V and 2 bases at J, with 7 bases between the two ends. Germline V gene sequence: CDR1 SGHTA, CDR2 FQGNSA. This CDR3 is 15 amino acids long. The CDR3 loop is CASSLARGTNEKLFF. The CDR3 DNA reads as TGTGCCAGCAGCTTAGCCAGGGGCACTAATGAAAAACTGTTTTTT.

This clonotype was counted at least ten times. This chain joins TRBV6-2 or TRBV6-3 and TRBJ2-5; no clear D. Trimming left V 8 bases short and J 4 bases short, with 14 bases between. CDR1 is MNHEY and CDR2 is SVGEGT in the germline V gene. CDR3 length: 13 amino acids. The CDR3 region is CASAVFRAETQYF. In DNA form, the CDR3 reads TGTGCCAGCGCCGTTTTTCGGGCAGAGACCCAGTACTTC.

The V and J genes are TRBV5-1 and TRBJ2-3, with 8 bases that match TRBD2. V lost 4 bases, J lost 2 bases, and 9 bases stayed unmatched. This CDR3 has 16 amino acids. CDR1 and CDR2 (germline): SGHRS, YFSETQ. The CDR3 DNA reads as TGCGCCAGCAGCGGTGAGGCTAGCGGGTTCACAGATACGCAGTATTTT. Translation: CASSGEASGFTDTQYF.

In this sample, this clonotype turned up a few times. This sequence joins TRBV3-1 and TRBJ2-3, with 11 bases that match TRBD2. This CDR3 is built from 15 residues. V lost 5 bases to trimming and J lost 2 bases; unmatched junction nucleotides: 3. Germline-derived CDR1 and CDR2 are LGHDT and YNNKEL (reference sequence). The CDR3 spells CASSRLAGSTDTQYF. The CDR3 DNA follows: TGTGCCAGCAGCAGACTAGCGGGGTCCACAGATACGCAGTATTTT.

The chain combines TRBV6-4 with TRBJ2-1, with 8 bases that match TRBD2. Trimming removed 6 bases from V and 6 bases from J; junction bases left unmatched: 10. Germline CDR1 reads MRHNA; CDR2 reads SNTAGT. The CDR3 covers 15 residues. The CDR3 region is CASRASSGGPNEQFF. The CDR3 DNA reads as TGTGCCAGCAGAGCTTCCTCGGGGGGGCCCAATGAGCAGTTCTTC.

The sample holds many counts of this clonotype. The gene calls are TRBV7-2 and TRBJ2-7; 8 bases fit TRBD1. After removal of 7 bases from V and 2 bases from J, the junction contained 13 bases not matched to a gene. The CDR3 covers 16 residues. CDR1 and CDR2 from the germline V gene are SGHTA and FQGNSA. The CDR3 DNA is TGTGCCAGCACCTACCGGACAGGGAATACCCCCTACGAGCAGTACTTC. Translating gives CASTYRTGNTPYEQYF.

This clonotype was seen at least ten times. The gene calls are TRBV25-1 and TRBJ1-5; TRBD1 matches 10 bases. This CDR3 spans 15 amino acids. V shed 6 bases and J 6 bases; nucleotides not matched to a gene: 8. The germline V gene has CDR1 MGHDK and CDR2 SYGVNS. Written as DNA, the CDR3 is TGTGCCAGCAGCCAAACCGGGACAGGGGCTCAGCCCCAGCATTTT. Its translation: CASSQTGTGAQPQHF.

Only a few counts were recorded for this clonotype. The rearrangement uses TRBV6-1 and TRBJ2-2; D is uncertain. This CDR3 has 15 residues. The ends were cut back, 10 bases at V and 1 base at J, with 16 bases in the middle. Germline values: CDR1 MNHNS, CDR2 SASEGT. The CDR3 region is CATTRVTMNTGELFF. The DNA of the CDR3 is TGTGCCACTACGCGCGTAACTATGAACACCGGGGAGCTGTTTTTT.

DNA of the CDR3: TGCAGTGCTAGAAATCCAACAGCGGGCGACACCGGGGAGCTGTTTTTT. This sequence encodes CSARNPTAGDTGELFF. The rearrangement links TRBV20-1 to TRBJ2-2, with D maybe TRBD2 (6 bases). V lost 2 bases and J lost 3, with 16 bases in between. CDR1 DFQATT and CDR2 SNEGSKA come from the germline V gene (reference sequence). The CDR3 extends over 16 amino acids.

This clonotype was recorded a few times. The chain recombines TRBV13 with TRBJ2-7; D uncertain. V shed 3 bases and J shed 2 bases, with 11 bases lying between them. The CDR3 totals 14 residues. Germline loops: CDR1 PRHDT, CDR2 FYEKMQ (reference sequence). The CDR3 spells CASSFRTLTYEQYF. The CDR3 region has the DNA TGTGCCAGCAGCTTCAGGACCCTAACCTACGAGCAGTACTTC. Full variable domain (rest looked up from reference TRBV13 and TRBJ2-7): AAGVIQSPRHLIKEKRETATLKCYPIPRHDTVYWYQQGPGQDPQFLISFYEKMQSDKGSIPDRFSAQQFSDYHSELNMSSLELGDSALYFCASSFRTLTYEQYFGPGTRLTVT.

This clonotype has more than one count but fewer than ten. The rearrangement joins TRBV4-1 to TRBJ1-1; 7 bases align to TRBD1. V shed 1 base and J 3 bases; nucleotides not matched to a gene: 8. Germline CDR1 MGHRA, CDR2 YSYEKL. CDR3 length: 16 amino acids. CDR3 in amino acids: CASSQGGGQGDTEAFF. The CDR3 region has the DNA TGCGCCAGCAGCCAAGGGGGGGGGCAGGGGGACACTGAAGCTTTCTTT.

This chain joins TRBV7-2 and TRBJ2-2, with TRBD1 identical over 9 bases. V was pared by 6 bases and J by 5 bases, with 13 bases of the junction left unmatched. Germline V gene lookup returns CDR1 SGHTA and CDR2 FQGNSA. The CDR3 runs 17 residues. As DNA, the CDR3 is TGTGCCAGCAGGGGGGGCTCGGGACAGGGTATGACCGGGGAGCTGTTTTTT. This translates into CASRGGSGQGMTGELFF.